This entry lists 3 T cell receptor beta chains sequenced from one sample in a study of early T cells in non-severe SARS-CoV-2 infection. TCRdb used MiXCR to reprocess the 5' RACE reads, holding one entry per CDR3 protein. The table includes around 78,000 distinct CDR3 sequences, 11% to 15% detected once. The sequenced material came from whole blood. Receptor source: an adult who was a healthcare worker with PCR-confirmed SARS-CoV-2 infection or an uninfected control (not recorded which).

The sample holds a few counts of this clonotype. V gene TRBV10-3 combines with J gene TRBJ2-7; the match to TRBD1 covers 10 bases. The CDR3 covers 15 residues. Germline V gives CDR1 ENHRY, CDR2 SYGVKD. V dropped 3 bases and J dropped 2; count of bases not matched to a gene: 4. CDR3 nucleotides: TGTGCCATCAGTGACTCCGGGACAGGGGCCTACGAGCAGTACTTC. Translation: CAISDSGTGAYEQYF.

This clonotype was detected many times. The chain joins TRBV3-1 to TRBJ2-1, with D maybe TRBD2 (5 bases). V was pared by 1 base and J by 7 bases, with 14 bases between. The CDR3 totals 15 residues. Germline V lookup: CDR1 LGHDT, CDR2 YNNKEL (reference sequence). CDR3 DNA sequence: TGTGCCAGCAGCCAAGTGCTAGGCGAGCGGAATGAGCAGTTCTTC. It translates to CASSQVLGERNEQFF.

The rearrangement uses TRBV9 and TRBJ1-1; D gene ambiguous. This CDR3 region has 14 residues. Trimming took 0 bases from V and 2 from J, leaving 8 bases between them. Germline V gene sequence: CDR1 SGDLS, CDR2 YYNGEE. The CDR3 region is CASSVVRANTEAFF. The DNA for the CDR3 is TGTGCCAGCAGCGTAGTCCGGGCTAACACTGAAGCTTTCTTT. Full variable domain (outside the CDR3, taken from reference TRBV9 and TRBJ1-1): DSGVTQTPKHLITATGQRVTLRCSPRSGDLSVYWYQQSLDQGLQFLIQYYNGEERAKGNILERFSAQQFPDLHSELNLSSLELGDSALYFCASSVVRANTEAFFGQGTRLTVV.